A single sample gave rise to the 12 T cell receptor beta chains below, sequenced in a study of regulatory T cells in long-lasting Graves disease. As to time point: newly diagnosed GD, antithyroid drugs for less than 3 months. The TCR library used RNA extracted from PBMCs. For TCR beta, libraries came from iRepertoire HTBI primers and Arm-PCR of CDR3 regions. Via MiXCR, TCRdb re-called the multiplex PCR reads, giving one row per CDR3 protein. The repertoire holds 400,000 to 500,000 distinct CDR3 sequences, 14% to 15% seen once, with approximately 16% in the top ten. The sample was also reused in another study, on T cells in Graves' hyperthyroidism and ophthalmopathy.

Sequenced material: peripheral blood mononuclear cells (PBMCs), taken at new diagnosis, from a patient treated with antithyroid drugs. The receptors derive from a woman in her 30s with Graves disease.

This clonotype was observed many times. CDR3 sequence (DNA): TGTGCCAGCTCACTAACTCCGGGACAGCCCTCGGGGACTGAAGCTTTCTTT. Translation: CASSLTPGQPSGTEAFF. V and J are TRBV18 and TRBJ1-1; TRBD1 agrees at 7 bases. V gave up 4 bases and J gave up 5 bases; unmatched junction bases: 16. Germline V gives CDR1 KGHSH, CDR2 LQKENI. This CDR3 region has 17 residues.

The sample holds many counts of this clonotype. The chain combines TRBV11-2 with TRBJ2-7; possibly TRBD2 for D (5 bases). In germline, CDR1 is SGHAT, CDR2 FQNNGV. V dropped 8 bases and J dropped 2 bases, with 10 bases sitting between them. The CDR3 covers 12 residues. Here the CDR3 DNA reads TGTGCCAGCGCCCACGGGGCCTACGAGCAGTACTTC. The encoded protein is CASAHGAYEQYF.

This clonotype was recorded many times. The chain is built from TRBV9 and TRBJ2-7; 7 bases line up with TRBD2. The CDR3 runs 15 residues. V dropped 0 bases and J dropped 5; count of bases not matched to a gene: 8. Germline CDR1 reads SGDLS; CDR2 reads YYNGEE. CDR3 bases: TGTGCCAGCAGCGTAGGGGAGGGCATACTGGACGAGCAGTACTTC. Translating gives CASSVGEGILDEQYF.

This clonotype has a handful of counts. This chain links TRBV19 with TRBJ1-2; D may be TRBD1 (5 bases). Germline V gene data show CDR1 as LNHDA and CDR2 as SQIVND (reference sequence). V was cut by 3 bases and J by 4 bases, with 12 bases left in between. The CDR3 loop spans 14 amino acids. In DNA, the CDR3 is TGTGCCAGTAGTATTGGGACGGACCTCTATGGCTACACCTTC. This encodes CASSIGTDLYGYTF. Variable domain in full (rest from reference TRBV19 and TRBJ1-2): DGGITQSPKYLFRKEGQNVTLSCEQNLNHDAMYWYRQDPGQGLRLIYYSQIVNDFQKGDIAEGYSVSREKKESFPLTVTSAQKNPTAFYLCASSIGTDLYGYTFGSGTRLTVV.

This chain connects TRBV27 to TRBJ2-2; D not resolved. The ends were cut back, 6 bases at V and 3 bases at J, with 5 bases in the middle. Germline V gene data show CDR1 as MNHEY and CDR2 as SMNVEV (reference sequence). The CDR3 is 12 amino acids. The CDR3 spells CASRRYTGELFF. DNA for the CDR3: TGTGCCAGCAGACGCTACACCGGGGAGCTGTTTTTT.

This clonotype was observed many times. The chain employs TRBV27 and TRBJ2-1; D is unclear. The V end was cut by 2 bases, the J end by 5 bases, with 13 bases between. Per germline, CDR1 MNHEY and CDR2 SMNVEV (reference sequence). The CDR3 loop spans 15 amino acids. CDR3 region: CASSLTPGSHNEQFF. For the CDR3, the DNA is TGTGCCAGCAGTTTAACTCCCGGATCTCACAATGAGCAGTTCTTC.

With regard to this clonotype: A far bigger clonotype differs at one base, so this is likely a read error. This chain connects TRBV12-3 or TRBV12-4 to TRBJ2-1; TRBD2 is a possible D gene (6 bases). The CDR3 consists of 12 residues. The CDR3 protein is CASSPRGDTQCF. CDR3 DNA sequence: TGTGCCAGCAGCCCGCGGGGAGATACGCAGTGTTTT.

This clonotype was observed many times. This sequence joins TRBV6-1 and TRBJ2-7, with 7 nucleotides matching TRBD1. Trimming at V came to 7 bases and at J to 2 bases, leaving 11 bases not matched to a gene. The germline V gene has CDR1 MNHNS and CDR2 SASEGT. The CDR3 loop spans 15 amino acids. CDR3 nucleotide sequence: TGTGCCAGCACCCGAGAGGGGGCAGGGCCCTACGAGCAGTACTTC. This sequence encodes CASTREGAGPYEQYF.

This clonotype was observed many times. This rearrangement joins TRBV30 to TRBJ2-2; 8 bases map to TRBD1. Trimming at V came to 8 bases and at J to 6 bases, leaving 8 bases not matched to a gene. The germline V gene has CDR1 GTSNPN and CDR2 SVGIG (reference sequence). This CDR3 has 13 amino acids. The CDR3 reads CAEDREEAGELFF. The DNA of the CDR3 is TGTGCCGAGGACAGGGAGGAGGCCGGGGAGCTGTTTTTT.

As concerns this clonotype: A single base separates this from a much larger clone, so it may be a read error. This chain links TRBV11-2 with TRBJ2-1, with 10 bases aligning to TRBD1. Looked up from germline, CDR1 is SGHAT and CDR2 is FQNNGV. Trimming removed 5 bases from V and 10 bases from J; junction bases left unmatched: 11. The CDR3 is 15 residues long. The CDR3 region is CASSHGQGGIYEQFF. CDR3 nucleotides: TGTGCCAGCAGCCATGGACAGGGGGGTATCTACGAGCAGTTCTTC.

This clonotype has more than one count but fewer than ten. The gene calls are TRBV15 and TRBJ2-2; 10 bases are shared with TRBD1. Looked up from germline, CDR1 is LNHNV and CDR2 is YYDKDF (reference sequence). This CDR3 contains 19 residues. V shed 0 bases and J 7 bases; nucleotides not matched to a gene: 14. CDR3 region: CATSRDWGLGQGRYGELFF. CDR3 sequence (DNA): TGTGCCACCAGCAGAGATTGGGGGTTGGGACAGGGGAGGTACGGGGAGCTGTTTTTT.

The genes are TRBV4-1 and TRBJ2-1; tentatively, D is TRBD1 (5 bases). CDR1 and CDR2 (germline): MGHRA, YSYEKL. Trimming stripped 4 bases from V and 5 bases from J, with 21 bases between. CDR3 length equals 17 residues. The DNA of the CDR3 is TGCGCCAGCAGCCCGCCACCAGGACAACCCCGTAACAATGAGCAGTTCTTC. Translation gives CASSPPPGQPRNNEQFF.